Sequencing of this T cell receptor (beta chain) was carried out in a study of cytomegalovirus exposure and HLA in healthy donors. The CDR3 loop spans 13 amino acids. CDR1 and CDR2 from the germline V gene are SQVTM and ANQGSEA. Study observations and caveats: Later, TCR association rates were found to vary by HLA locus, highest for DRB1 and lowest for HLA-C. Follow-up analysis seemed to connect common viral pathogens with several of the most significant clusters identified.

PCR used 60 Vbeta primers and 13 Jbeta primers. Data came from immunoSEQ multiplex PCR; TCRdb stores just in-frame clones and leaves some out. The sample has 100,000 to 150,000 clones. Note on this clone: Antigen unknown.

Sequencing input: PBMCs. This TCR was recovered from a man aged 18 to 29 in good health and CMV-seronegative. The V gene is TRBV29-1, the J gene TRBJ1-6; 8 bases agree with TRBD1. The CDR3 coding sequence is TGCGCAGGACAGGGCGAGTATAATTCACCCCTCCACTTT. Protein: CAGQGEYNSPLHF.